This T cell receptor (beta chain) was identified during a study of blood T cell repertoires in COVID-19. Study summary: Spain, Italy and the United States supplied samples that represented acute and convalescent COVID-19. PBMCs, B-cell-depleted T cells, or T cells provided the cDNA or gDNA that made up the material.

V trimming: 2 bases; J trimming: 8 bases; junction bases outside the gene matches: 8. The germline V gene encodes CDR1 SGHRS and CDR2 YFSETQ. This CDR3 comprises 16 residues. This clone came up a few times. Methods used by the authors: Estimated nucleated cell counts came from reference gene primer amplification. TCRdb's copy holds only in-frame clones and misses some; the assay was immunoSEQ multiplex PCR. That table furnishes V, J and clone size, whereas the DNA furnished D and trimming. The table shows roughly 20,000 clones, with around 83% occurring only once. J is TRBJ1-6 and V is TRBV5-1; 9 positions match TRBD1. This sequence originates from a human donor in a cohort sampled during active COVID-19. The sample was peripheral blood. CDR3 residues: CASSLTGGAGDSPLHF. The CDR3 coding sequence is TGCGCCAGCAGCTTAACAGGGGGCGCGGGGGATTCACCCCTCCACTTT.